This entry lists 27 T cell receptor beta chains sequenced from one sample in a study of T cells after yellow fever vaccination. TCRdb reprocessed the 5' RACE reads with MiXCR, giving one entry per CDR3 protein. The table shows a few hundred thousand distinct CDR3 sequences, with approximately 10% occurring only once. The material sequenced was PBMCs, taken on the day of the first yellow fever vaccination. These TCRs come from a man between 18 and 35 years old who received the YFV17D yellow fever vaccine.

The V call is TRBV4-3, the J call TRBJ1-1; D gene ambiguous. Germline CDR1 is LGHNA and CDR2 is YSLEER. The CDR3 runs to 14 residues. V was cut by 3 bases and J by 2 bases, with 10 bases left in between. This CDR3 is CASSQEGDNTEAFF. CDR3 nucleotide sequence: TGCGCCAGCAGCCAGGAGGGAGATAACACTGAAGCTTTCTTT.

This clonotype appeared a few times. The chain has TRBV5-1 and TRBJ2-3, with TRBD2 matching over 8 bases. The germline CDR1 and CDR2 sequences are SGHRS and YFSETQ. The CDR3 loop spans 14 amino acids. V lost 3 bases, J lost 4 bases, and 4 bases stayed unmatched. For the CDR3, the DNA is TGCGCCAGCAGCTATGGCGGGGGGTCAGATACGCAGTATTTT. Amino acids: CASSYGGGSDTQYF. The full variable domain, its missing parts supplied by reference TRBV5-1 and TRBJ2-3, is KAGVTQTPRYLIKTRGQQVTLSCSPISGHRSVSWYQQTPGQGLQFLFEYFSETQRNKGNFPGRFSGRQFSNSRSEMNVSTLELGDSALYLCASSYGGGSDTQYFGPGTRLTVL.

This chain connects TRBV5-4 to TRBJ2-5; D is undetermined. CDR1 is SGHNT and CDR2 is YYREEE in the germline V gene (reference sequence). The CDR3 runs to 15 residues. Trimming pared 3 bases from V and 0 bases from J, leaving 12 bases between. The CDR3 DNA reads as TGTGCCAGCAGCTCCCCCTCCTGGTACCAAGAGACCCAGTACTTC. Translated, it gives CASSSPSWYQETQYF.

This clonotype has more than one count but fewer than ten. The CDR3: CASSPRPISEQYV. The CDR3 nucleotides are TGTGCCAGCTCACCCCGACCGATAAGCGAGCAGTACGTC. The genes are TRBV18 and TRBJ2-7, with unresolved D. This CDR3 comprises 13 residues. The V gene's germline CDR1 is KGHSH and CDR2 LQKENI. Trimming pared 3 bases from V and 6 bases from J, leaving 12 bases between.

The CDR3 DNA follows: TGCAGTGCTAAATATAAGCGGGGGAAAGAGACCCAGTACTTC. It codes for CSAKYKRGKETQYF. V and J are TRBV20-1 and TRBJ2-5; TRBD2 aligns across 8 bases. This CDR3 has 14 residues. J gave up 3 bases and V 4 bases, and 7 bases lay outside the gene matches. Per the germline V gene, CDR1 is DFQATT and CDR2 is SNEGSKA (reference sequence).

The chain carries TRBV4-2 and TRBJ2-3, with D possibly being TRBD2 (7 bases). This CDR3 has 15 residues. Trimming pared 4 bases from V and 6 bases from J, leaving 17 bases between. CDR1 is LGHNA, CDR2 YNFKEQ, per germline. CDR3 protein: CASSPGGGGMDTQYF. The CDR3 nucleotides are TGTGCCAGCAGCCCCGGGGGCGGGGGTATGGATACGCAGTATTTT.

This clonotype was seen more than once but under ten times. The V and J genes are TRBV7-9 and TRBJ2-7; 7 bases are a match to TRBD1. The V segment lost 5 bases and the J segment 3 bases; nucleotides outside the gene matches: 7. The length of the CDR3 is 14 residues. Germline loops: CDR1 SEHNR, CDR2 FQNEAQ (reference sequence). CDR3 sequence (DNA): TGTGCCAGCAGCCCTCCGGGACAGTTCTACGAGCAGTACTTC. Its protein product is CASSPPGQFYEQYF.

This rearrangement joins TRBV12-3 or TRBV12-4 to TRBJ1-4; no firm D call. Deletions cut 1 base from V and 8 bases from J, with 17 bases between. The CDR3 runs to 16 residues. In nucleotides, the CDR3 is TGTGCCAGCAGTTTAGGCACCCGGGCGTCGAAAGAAAAACTGTTTTTT. Protein: CASSLGTRASKEKLFF.

The table lists this clonotype with many counts. The rearrangement joins TRBV15 to TRBJ1-1; perhaps TRBD1 as D (6 bases). This CDR3 is 13 amino acids long. Trimming took 0 bases from V and 11 from J, leaving 13 bases between them. Per the germline V gene, CDR1 is LNHNV and CDR2 is YYDKDF (reference sequence). The CDR3 bases are TGTGCCACCAGCAGAGACCAGGGGCAACGGGCTTTCTTT. It translates to CATSRDQGQRAFF.

The V call is TRBV5-6, the J call TRBJ1-2, with D unresolved. CDR1 and CDR2 from the germline V gene are SGHDT and YYEEEE. The V and J ends lost 4 bases and 0 bases respectively, with 13 bases between them. The CDR3 is 15 residues long. CDR3 protein: CASSLFPNSNYGYTF. The CDR3 DNA sequence: TGTGCCAGCAGCCTATTCCCAAACTCTAACTATGGCTACACCTTC.

This clonotype was counted only a few times. The chain uses TRBV5-1 and TRBJ2-7, with 7 bases identical to TRBD1. Germline V CDR1 and CDR2: SGHRS, YFSETQ. After removal of 7 bases from V and 7 bases from J, the junction contained 11 bases not matched to a gene. The CDR3 contains 13 residues. The CDR3 nucleotides read TGCGCCAGCCAGACAGGGCCCGAGCGTGAGCAGTACTTC. It encodes CASQTGPEREQYF.

In its sample, this clonotype was seen a few times. The V and J genes are TRBV7-2 and TRBJ2-3; D is unresolved. CDR3 length: 16 amino acids. V lost 1 base, J lost 3 bases, and 14 bases lay in between. CDR1 and CDR2 (germline): SGHTA, FQGNSA. The CDR3 here is CASSLVGRSRTDTQYF. CDR3 nucleotides: TGTGCCAGCAGCTTAGTAGGTCGTAGCCGGACAGATACGCAGTATTTT.

In this sample, this clonotype turned up many times. The chain combines TRBV25-1 with TRBJ1-1, with 8 bases fitting TRBD1. The CDR3 has 13 amino acids. J lost 8 bases, V lost 1 base, and 3 bases had no gene match. Looked up from germline, CDR1 is MGHDK and CDR2 is SYGVNS. The CDR3 region has the DNA TGTGCCAGCAGTGAATGGGGACAGGAAGAAGCTTTCTTT. Its protein is CASSEWGQEEAFF.

The CDR3, as DNA: TGTGCCAGCAGCTTCCATGCCTATGGCTACACCTTC. Translating it yields CASSFHAYGYTF. This chain links TRBV5-4 with TRBJ1-2, with D hard to call. V was clipped by 2 bases and J by 4 bases, with 6 bases between them. The germline V gene encodes CDR1 SGHNT and CDR2 YYREEE (reference sequence). This CDR3 has 12 amino acids.

This clonotype was seen more than once but under ten times. The chain links TRBV5-1 to TRBJ2-3, with 11 bases lining up with TRBD2. With V trimmed by 6 bases and J by 4 bases, 4 bases remained unmatched. CDR1 SGHRS and CDR2 YFSETQ come from the germline V gene. This CDR3 is 14 amino acids long. This chain's CDR3 is CASKLAGDADTQYF. The CDR3, as DNA: TGCGCCAGCAAACTAGCGGGGGATGCAGATACGCAGTATTTT.

This clonotype appeared a few times. The rearrangement joins TRBV6-2 or TRBV6-3 to TRBJ1-1; 8 positions match TRBD1. The trim removed 7 bases at V and 9 bases at J, leaving 7 bases unmatched. CDR1 MNHEY and CDR2 SVGEGT come from the germline V gene. CDR3 length: 12 amino acids. The CDR3 DNA is TGTGCCAGCAACACCGGACAGGGACAAGCTTTCTTT. Translation: CASNTGQGQAFF.

In DNA form, the CDR3 reads TGTGCCAGCAGCGACCGACAGGGAGGGGGGATCACTGAAGCTTTCTTT. It encodes CASSDRQGGGITEAFF. The chain carries TRBV9 and TRBJ1-1, with TRBD1 identical over 7 bases. The length of the CDR3 is 16 residues. V lost 3 bases and J lost 4; bases outside the gene matches: 12. CDR1 and CDR2 from the germline V gene are SGDLS and YYNGEE.

The V and J genes are TRBV29-1 and TRBJ2-7; tentatively, D is TRBD2 (6 bases). In germline, CDR1 is SQVTM, CDR2 ANQGSEA. CDR3 length: 12 amino acids. This CDR3 is CGGKGRTYEQYF. DNA of the CDR3: TGCGGGGGGAAGGGCAGGACCTACGAGCAGTACTTC.

There are many counts of this clonotype. This sequence joins TRBV20-1 and TRBJ2-3; 7 bases line up with TRBD2. This CDR3 is built from 13 residues. V lost 6 bases, J lost 0 bases, and 3 bases stayed unmatched. Germline V CDR1 and CDR2: DFQATT, SNEGSKA (reference sequence). CDR3 nucleotide sequence: TGCAGTGCCGCGGGGGTCAGCACAGATACGCAGTATTTT. It translates to CSAAGVSTDTQYF.

This chain connects TRBV4-1 to TRBJ2-1; D may correspond to TRBD1 or TRBD2 (5 bases each). V lost 4 bases, J lost 6 bases, and 13 bases lay in between. Germline V CDR1 and CDR2: MGHRA, YSYEKL. The CDR3 runs to 14 residues. CDR3 nucleotides: TGCGCCAGCAGCCTCGGGACGGCGGGCAATGAGCAGTTCTTC. This codes for CASSLGTAGNEQFF.

V and J are TRBV5-1 and TRBJ2-3, with 12 bases identical to TRBD2. V gave up 2 bases and J gave up 7 bases; unmatched junction bases: 5. The CDR3 runs 15 residues. CDR1 is SGHRS and CDR2 is YFSETQ in the germline V gene. The CDR3 is CASSFLAGGPNTQYF. The CDR3, as DNA: TGCGCCAGCAGCTTTCTAGCGGGGGGGCCGAATACGCAGTATTTT.

This clonotype was seen many times. The chain employs TRBV18 and TRBJ2-2, with a possible D match to TRBD2 (6 bases). Trimming pared 4 bases from V and 1 base from J, leaving 7 bases between. Germline loops: CDR1 KGHSH, CDR2 LQKENI. The CDR3 is made up of 14 amino acids. The CDR3 sequence is CASSLAENTGELFF. CDR3 nucleotides: TGTGCCAGCTCACTAGCGGAGAACACCGGGGAGCTGTTTTTT.

This clonotype was detected many times. V gene TRBV6-5 combines with J gene TRBJ1-1; D is undetermined. V shed 6 bases and J shed 7 bases, with 6 bases lying between them. Germline V gene data show CDR1 as MNHEY and CDR2 as SVGAGI. This CDR3 is built from 10 residues. The CDR3 DNA sequence: TGTGCCAGCAGGGGCCGTGAAGCTTTCTTT. Its translation is CASRGREAFF.

This clonotype has a handful of counts. The rearrangement joins TRBV11-1 to TRBJ2-6; 12 bases fit TRBD2. Losses at the gene ends were 5 bases for V and 1 base for J; bases not matched to a gene: 6. The CDR3 totals 18 residues. Germline V gives CDR1 SGHAT, CDR2 FQDESV (reference sequence). The CDR3 coding sequence is TGTGCCAGCAGCCCTAGGGGGACTAGCGGGTCTGGGGCCAACGTCCTGACTTTC. Translation: CASSPRGTSGSGANVLTF.

V and J are TRBV6-1 and TRBJ2-7; no clear D. Trimming cost V 6 bases and J 0 bases, with 9 bases left between them. The CDR3 length is 13 residues. In germline, CDR1 is MNHNS, CDR2 SASEGT. The CDR3 DNA follows: TGTGCCAGCAGGGGTGGCAGCTCCTACGAGCAGTACTTC. It translates to CASRGGSSYEQYF.

This clonotype has at least ten counts. The V gene is TRBV3-1, the J gene TRBJ1-2; the match to TRBD1 covers 10 bases. The CDR3 length is 16 residues. V was clipped by 4 bases and J by 3 bases; unmatched bases: 8. Germline-derived CDR1 and CDR2 are LGHDT and YNNKEL (reference sequence). Here the CDR3 reads CASSRGTGVRHYGYTF. In nucleotides, the CDR3 is TGTGCCAGCAGCCGCGGGACAGGGGTCCGGCACTATGGCTACACCTTC.

V gene TRBV5-1 combines with J gene TRBJ1-5, with D possibly matching TRBD1 (5 bases). V was cut by 0 bases and J by 11 bases, with 18 bases left in between. This CDR3 has 15 amino acids. Germline assignment: CDR1 SGHRS and CDR2 YFSETQ. The CDR3 region is CASSLEAVRGEAQHF. CDR3 bases: TGCGCCAGCAGCTTGGAGGCGGTTAGGGGCGAGGCCCAGCATTTT.